These 11 T cell receptor beta chains came from one sample sequenced in a study of T cell responses to AZD1222 COVID-19 vaccine. Method: immunoSEQ multiplex PCR; TCRdb's copy keeps in-frame clones and lacks some. Among over 120,000 clones listed, approximately 93% were seen once. Sequenced here: peripheral blood, sampled on day 0 of AZD1222 vaccination. These receptors were obtained from an adult in good health.

V and J are TRBV10-3 and TRBJ2-5, with D uncertain. Germline V gene sequence: CDR1 ENHRY, CDR2 SYGVKD. This CDR3 has 12 residues. The V and J ends lost 8 bases and 0 bases respectively, with 7 bases between them. The CDR3, as DNA: TGTGCCATCGGGCAGAACCAAGAGACCCAGTACTTC. Its translation is CAIGQNQETQYF.

J is TRBJ1-2 and V is TRBV25-1; 7 bases line up with TRBD1. This CDR3 comprises 14 residues. The germline CDR1 and CDR2 sequences are MGHDK and SYGVNS. V was pared by 8 bases and J by 0 bases, with 6 bases of the junction left unmatched. CDR3 bases: TGTGCCAGCTCCGGGACAGAAACTAACTATGGCTACACCTTC. It specifies CASSGTETNYGYTF.

In this sample, this clone turned up once. This rearrangement joins TRBV7-3 to TRBJ2-1, with 7 bases that match TRBD2. The CDR3 is 15 residues long. V lost 2 bases and J lost 6; bases outside the gene matches: 7. The germline gives CDR1 SGHTA, CDR2 FQGTGA. DNA of the CDR3: TGTGCCAGCAGCTTAGGTGGGAGGGCCTTCAATGAGCAGTTCTTC. Translation: CASSLGGRAFNEQFF.

The gene calls are TRBV9 and TRBJ1-1, with TRBD1 matching over 9 bases. The CDR3 consists of 15 residues. Trimming removed 4 bases from V and 2 bases from J; junction bases left unmatched: 6. Germline CDR1 is SGDLS and CDR2 is YYNGEE. The CDR3 nucleotides are TGTGCCAGCAGCCCACCGGACAGGGGAAACACTGAAGCTTTCTTT. Amino acid sequence: CASSPPDRGNTEAFF.

DNA for the CDR3: TGTGCCAGCAGTCCTGGGGGGGTTGGCTACACCTTC. Protein: CASSPGGVGYTF. The chain carries TRBV12-3 or TRBV12-4 and TRBJ1-2; tentatively, D is TRBD1 (5 bases). The CDR3 has 12 residues. With 5 bases removed from V and 7 bases from J, the gap between germline ends came to 11 bases.

CDR3 residues: CASSISGGRGNSPLHF. The CDR3 DNA is TGTGCCAGCAGCATTTCAGGGGGAAGAGGTAATTCACCCCTCCACTTT. The rearrangement uses TRBV3-1 (or the pseudogene TRBV3-2) and TRBJ1-6; 7 nucleotides match TRBD1. Germline CDR1 and CDR2: LGHDT and YNNKEL (reference sequence). There are 16 residues in the CDR3. V lost 5 bases, J lost 6 bases, and 10 bases stayed unmatched.

The chain has TRBV6-5 and TRBJ1-5, with D perhaps matching TRBD1 (5 bases). The CDR3 totals 14 residues. V was clipped by 8 bases and J by 6 bases, with 17 bases between them. Germline values: CDR1 MNHEY, CDR2 SVGAGI. For the CDR3, the DNA is TGTGCCAGCCTTATTCTCCCAGGGACTCAGCCCCAGCATTTT. Amino acid sequence: CASLILPGTQPQHF.

This rearrangement joins TRBV28 to TRBJ1-1; D is ambiguous. Germline V lookup: CDR1 MDHEN, CDR2 SYDVKM. The CDR3 is 14 amino acids. Deletions cut 4 bases from V and 6 bases from J, with 15 bases between. In DNA, the CDR3 is TGTGCCAGCAGTTCAAGACCGAGGCGCCCTGAAGCTTTCTTT. The encoded protein is CASSSRPRRPEAFF.

This rearrangement joins TRBV27 to TRBJ2-1, with 12 bases aligning to TRBD2. The CDR3 runs to 16 residues. V shed 3 bases, J shed 2 bases, and the junction held 2 bases outside the gene matches. Germline-derived CDR1 and CDR2 are MNHEY and SMNVEV (reference sequence). The CDR3 region is CASSLLAGGPYNEQFF. The CDR3 DNA reads TGTGCCAGCAGTTTGCTAGCGGGAGGGCCCTACAATGAGCAGTTCTTC.

This clone has a single count. This chain joins TRBV6-1 and TRBJ1-2; no clear D. The ends were cut back, 6 bases at V and 2 bases at J, with 10 bases in the middle. The CDR3 runs 13 residues. Germline assignment: CDR1 MNHNS and CDR2 SASEGT. The CDR3 DNA is TGTGCCAGCAGCCCCGACACAAACTATGGCTACACCTTC. Amino acid sequence: CASSPDTNYGYTF.

CDR3 residues: CAWSVPGLAGSDTQYF. The CDR3, as DNA: TGTGCCTGGAGTGTACCCGGACTAGCGGGATCAGATACGCAGTATTTT. This sequence joins TRBV30 and TRBJ2-3; 12 bases are shared with TRBD2. CDR1 is GTSNPN and CDR2 is SVGIG in the germline V gene (reference sequence). V lost 0 bases and J lost 4; bases outside the gene matches: 5. The CDR3 sequence is 16 residues long. The full variable domain, with the rest looked up from reference TRBV30 and TRBJ2-3, is SQTIHQWPATLVQPVGSPLSLECTVEGTSNPNLYWYRQAAGRGLQLLFYSVGIGQISSEVPQNLSASRPQDRQFILSSKKLLLSDSGFYLCAWSVPGLAGSDTQYFGPGTRLTVL.